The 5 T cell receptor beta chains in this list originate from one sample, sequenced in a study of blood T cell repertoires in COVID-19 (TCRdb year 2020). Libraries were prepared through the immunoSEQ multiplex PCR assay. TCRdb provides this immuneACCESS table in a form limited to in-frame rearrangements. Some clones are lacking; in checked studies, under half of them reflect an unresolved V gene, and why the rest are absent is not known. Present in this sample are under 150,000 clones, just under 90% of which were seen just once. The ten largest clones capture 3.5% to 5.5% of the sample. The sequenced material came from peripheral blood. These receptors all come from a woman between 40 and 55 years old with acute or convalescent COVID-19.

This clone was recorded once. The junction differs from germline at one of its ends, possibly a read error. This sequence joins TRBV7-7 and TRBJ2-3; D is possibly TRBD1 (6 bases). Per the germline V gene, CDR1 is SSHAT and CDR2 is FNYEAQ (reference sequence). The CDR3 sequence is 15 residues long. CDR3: CASSPEGRGSDTQYF. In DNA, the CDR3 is TGTGCTAGCAGCCCCGAGGGCAGGGGTTCAGATACGCAGTATTTT. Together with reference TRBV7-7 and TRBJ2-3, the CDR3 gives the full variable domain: GAGVSQSPRYKVTKRGQDVTLRCDPISSHATLYWYQQALGQGPEFLTYFNYEAQPDKSGLPSDRFSAERPEGSISTLTIQRTEQRDSAMYRCASSPEGRGSDTQYFGPGTRLTVL.

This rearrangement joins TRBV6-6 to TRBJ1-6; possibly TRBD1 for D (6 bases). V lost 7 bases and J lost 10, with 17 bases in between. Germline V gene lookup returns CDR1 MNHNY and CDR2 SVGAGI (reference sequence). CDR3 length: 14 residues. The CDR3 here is CASTLQGWGSPLHF. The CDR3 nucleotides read TGTGCCAGCACTTTACAGGGTTGGGGATCACCCCTCCACTTT.

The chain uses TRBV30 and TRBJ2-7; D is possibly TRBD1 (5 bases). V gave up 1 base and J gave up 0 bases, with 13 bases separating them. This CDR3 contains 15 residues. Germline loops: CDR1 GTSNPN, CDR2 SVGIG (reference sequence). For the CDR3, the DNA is TGTGCCTGGAGTGATATGGGGCGAATCTCCTACGAGCAGTACTTC. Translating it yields CAWSDMGRISYEQYF.

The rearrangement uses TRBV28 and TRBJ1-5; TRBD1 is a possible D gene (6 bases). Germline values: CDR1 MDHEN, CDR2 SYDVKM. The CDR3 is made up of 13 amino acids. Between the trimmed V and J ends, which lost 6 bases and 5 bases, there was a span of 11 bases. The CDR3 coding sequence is TGTGCCAGCAGGAGACCAGGGGATCAGCCCCAGCATTTT. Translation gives CASRRPGDQPQHF.

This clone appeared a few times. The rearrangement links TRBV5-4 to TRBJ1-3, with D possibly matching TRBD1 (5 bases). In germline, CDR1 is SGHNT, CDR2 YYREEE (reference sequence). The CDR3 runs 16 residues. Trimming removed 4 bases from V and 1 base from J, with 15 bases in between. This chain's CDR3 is CASSPQGPPSGNTIYF. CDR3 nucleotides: TGTGCCAGCAGCCCCCAGGGTCCACCATCTGGAAACACCATATATTTT.